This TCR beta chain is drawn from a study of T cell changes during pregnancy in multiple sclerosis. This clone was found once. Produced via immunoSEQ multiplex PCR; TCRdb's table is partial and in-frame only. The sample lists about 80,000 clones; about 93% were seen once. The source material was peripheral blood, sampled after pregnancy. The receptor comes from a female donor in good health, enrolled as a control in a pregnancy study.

The CDR3 nucleotides read TGTGCCAGCAGAACGGGGGGCAGCTCCTACAATGAGCAGTTCTTC. Amino acid sequence: CASRTGGSSYNEQFF. The genes are TRBV4-2 and TRBJ2-1; TRBD2 might be the D (7 bases). CDR3 length: 15 residues. The germline gives CDR1 LGHNA, CDR2 YNFKEQ. Trimming cost V 6 bases and J 0 bases, with 12 bases left between them.